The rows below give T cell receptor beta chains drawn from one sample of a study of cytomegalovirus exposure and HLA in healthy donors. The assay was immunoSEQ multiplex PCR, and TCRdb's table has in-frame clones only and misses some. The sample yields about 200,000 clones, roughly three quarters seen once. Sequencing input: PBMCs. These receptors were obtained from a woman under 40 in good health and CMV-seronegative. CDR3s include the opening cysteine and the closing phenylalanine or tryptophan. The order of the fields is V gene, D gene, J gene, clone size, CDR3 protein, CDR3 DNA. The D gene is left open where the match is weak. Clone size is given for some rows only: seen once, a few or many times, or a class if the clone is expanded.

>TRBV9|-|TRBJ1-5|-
CASPTGGGWQPQHF
TGTGCCAGCCCAACCGGGGGAGGATGGCAGCCCCAGCATTTT
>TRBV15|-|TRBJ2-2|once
CATSLTLTQTGELFF
TGTGCCACCAGCCTCACTCTCACTCAAACCGGGGAGCTGTTTTTT
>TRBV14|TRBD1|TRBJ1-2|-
CASSLGQGPAVSYGYTF
TGTGCCAGCAGCCTCGGACAGGGTCCGGCAGTCAGCTATGGCTACACCTTC
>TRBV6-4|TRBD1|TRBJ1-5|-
CASSEEQGFQPQHF
TGTGCCAGCAGTGAGGAACAGGGGTTTCAGCCCCAGCATTTT
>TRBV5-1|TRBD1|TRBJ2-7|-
CASSLRPTGQGYQGQYF
TGCGCCAGCAGCCTAAGACCTACGGGACAGGGTTATCAGGGCCAGTACTTC
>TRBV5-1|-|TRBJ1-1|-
CASSLGTAYTEAFF
TGCGCCAGCAGCTTGGGGACAGCCTACACTGAAGCTTTCTTT
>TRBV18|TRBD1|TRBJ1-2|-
CASSPDRDYGYTF
TGTGCCAGCTCGCCGGACAGGGACTATGGCTACACCTTC
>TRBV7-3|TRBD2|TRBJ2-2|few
CASSLIAGNTGELFF
TGTGCCAGCAGCTTAATAGCGGGGAACACCGGGGAGCTGTTTTTT
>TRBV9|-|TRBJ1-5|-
CASSGRGSNQPQHF
TGTGCCAGCAGCGGCAGGGGTAGCAATCAGCCCCAGCATTTT
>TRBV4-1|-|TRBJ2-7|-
CASSQERTAGIYEQYF
TGCGCCAGCAGCCAAGAGCGAACCGCGGGGATATACGAGCAGTACTTC
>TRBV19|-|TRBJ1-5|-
CASSPQSSQPQHF
TGTGCCAGTAGCCCTCAAAGTAGTCAGCCCCAGCATTTT
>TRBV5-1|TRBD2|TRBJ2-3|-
CASSPTSGRVPGDTQYF
TGCGCCAGCAGCCCTACTAGCGGGAGAGTCCCGGGGGATACGCAGTATTTT
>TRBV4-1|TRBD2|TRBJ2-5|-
CASSQGGLAGEETQYF
TGCGCCAGCAGCCAGGGGGGACTAGCGGGAGAGGAGACCCAGTACTTC
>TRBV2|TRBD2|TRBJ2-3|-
CASIQPKLAGTLGADTQYF
TGTGCCAGCATCCAACCCAAACTAGCGGGGACCCTTGGGGCAGATACGCAGTATTTT
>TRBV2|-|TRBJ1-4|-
CASSPGGGDNEKLFF
TGTGCCAGCAGTCCGGGGGGGGGAGATAATGAAAAACTGTTTTTT
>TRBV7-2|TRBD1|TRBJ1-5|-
CASSIRGQGASNQPQHF
TGTGCCAGCAGCATCCGGGGACAGGGGGCTTCCAATCAGCCCCAGCATTTT
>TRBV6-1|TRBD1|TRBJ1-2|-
CASMPQGAGYTF
TGTGCCAGCATGCCGCAGGGGGCTGGCTACACCTTC
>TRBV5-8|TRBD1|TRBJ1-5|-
CASSFGQGGDQPQHF
TGTGCCAGCAGCTTCGGACAGGGGGGTGATCAGCCCCAGCATTTT
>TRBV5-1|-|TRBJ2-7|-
CASSSDRSIYEQYF
TGCGCCAGCAGCTCAGACAGGAGCATATACGAGCAGTACTTC
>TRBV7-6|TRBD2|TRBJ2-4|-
CASSLAGRGENIQYF
TGTGCCAGCAGCTTAGCGGGTCGGGGGGAAAACATTCAGTACTTC
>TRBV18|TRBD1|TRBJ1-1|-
CASSLRDRGEAFF
TGTGCCAGCTCCCTTCGTGACAGGGGTGAAGCTTTCTTT
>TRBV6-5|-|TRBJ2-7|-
CASSYSPGRHEQYF
TGTGCCAGCAGTTACTCCCCCGGTCGCCACGAGCAGTACTTC
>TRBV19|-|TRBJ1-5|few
CASKSGDQPQHF
TGTGCCAGTAAGTCAGGGGATCAGCCCCAGCATTTT
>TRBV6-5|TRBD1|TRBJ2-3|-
CASGGQGRDTQYF
TGTGCCAGCGGGGGACAGGGCCGAGATACGCAGTATTTT
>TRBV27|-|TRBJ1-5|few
CASSYGDQPQHF
TGTGCCAGCAGTTACGGGGATCAGCCCCAGCATTTT
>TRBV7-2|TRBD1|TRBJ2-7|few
CASSLIRDSSYEQYF
TGTGCCAGCAGCCTAATCAGGGACAGCTCCTACGAGCAGTACTTC
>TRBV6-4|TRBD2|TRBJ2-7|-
CASRLAGGYEQYF
TGTGCCAGCAGACTAGCGGGAGGCTACGAGCAGTACTTC
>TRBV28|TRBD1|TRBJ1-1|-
CASSAGTANTEAFF
TGTGCCAGCAGTGCCGGGACAGCGAACACTGAAGCTTTCTTT
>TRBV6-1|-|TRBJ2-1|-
CASSATRYNEQFF
TGTGCCAGCAGTGCGACTAGATACAATGAGCAGTTCTTC
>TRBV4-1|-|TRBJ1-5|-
CASSQGGFQPQHF
TGCGCCAGCAGCCAAGGAGGGTTTCAGCCCCAGCATTTT
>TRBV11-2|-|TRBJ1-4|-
CASSLTVREKLFF
TGTGCCAGCAGCTTAACTGTACGTGAAAAACTGTTTTTT
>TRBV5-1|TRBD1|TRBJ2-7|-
CASSVPGQGSGEQYF
TGCGCCAGCAGCGTACCGGGACAGGGTTCCGGGGAGCAGTACTTC
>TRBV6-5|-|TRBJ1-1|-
CASSWGHLNTEAFF
TGTGCCAGCAGTTGGGGACACCTGAACACTGAAGCTTTCTTT
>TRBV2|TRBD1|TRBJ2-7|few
CASSEGRGRPYEQYF
TGTGCCAGCAGTGAAGGCAGGGGGCGGCCCTACGAGCAGTACTTC
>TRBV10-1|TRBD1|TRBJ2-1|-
CASSELTGVTEQFF
TGCGCCAGCAGTGAGTTAACAGGGGTTACTGAGCAGTTCTTC
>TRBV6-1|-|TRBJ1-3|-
CASSENPRGSGNTIYF
TGTGCCAGCAGTGAAAACCCTCGGGGCTCTGGAAACACCATATATTTT
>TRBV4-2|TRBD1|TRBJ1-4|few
CASSHDGTGINEKLFF
TGTGCCAGCAGCCATGACGGGACAGGCATTAATGAAAAACTGTTTTTT
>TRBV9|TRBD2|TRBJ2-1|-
CASSVELAGAGPYNEQFF
TGTGCCAGCAGCGTAGAACTAGCGGGAGCGGGGCCCTACAATGAGCAGTTCTTC
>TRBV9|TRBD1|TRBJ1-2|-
CASSVGQGAYYGYTF
TGTGCCAGCAGCGTAGGACAGGGGGCCTACTATGGCTACACCTTC
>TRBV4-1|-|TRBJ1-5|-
CASSQDSGGLRNQPQHF
TGCGCCAGCAGCCAAGATTCGGGGGGTTTGCGCAATCAGCCCCAGCATTTT
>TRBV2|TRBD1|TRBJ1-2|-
CATKGGTGEGYTF
TGTGCCACCAAAGGGGGGACAGGGGAAGGCTACACCTTC
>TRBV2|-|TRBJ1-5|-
CASSGEARQPQHF
TGTGCCAGCAGTGGGGAGGCCCGGCAGCCCCAGCATTTT
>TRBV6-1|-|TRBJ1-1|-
CASSDQMNTEAFF
TGTGCCAGCAGTGATCAGATGAACACTGAAGCTTTCTTT
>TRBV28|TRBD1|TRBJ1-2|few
CASSQGGDYGYTF
TGTGCCAGCAGTCAAGGGGGCGACTATGGCTACACCTTC
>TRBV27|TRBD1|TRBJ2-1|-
CASRIQGERYNEQFF
TGTGCCAGCAGGATCCAGGGGGAGCGCTACAATGAGCAGTTCTTC
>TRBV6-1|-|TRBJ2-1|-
CASDQLDNEQFF
TGTGCTAGCGATCAGTTGGACAATGAGCAGTTCTTC
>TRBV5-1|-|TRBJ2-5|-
CASSPRDWRQETQYF
TGCGCCAGCAGCCCCCGGGACTGGAGGCAAGAGACCCAGTACTTC
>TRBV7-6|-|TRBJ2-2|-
CASSLAAANTGELFF
TGTGCCAGCAGCTTAGCAGCGGCGAACACCGGGGAGCTGTTTTTT
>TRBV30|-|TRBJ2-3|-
CASPAVEHTDTQYF
TGTGCCTCCCCGGCAGTGGAGCACACAGATACGCAGTATTTT
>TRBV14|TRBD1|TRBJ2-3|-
CASSQLTGVTTDTQYF
TGTGCCAGCAGCCAGCTGACAGGGGTAACCACAGATACGCAGTATTTT
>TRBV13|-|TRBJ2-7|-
CASSLMSEQYF
TGTGCCAGCAGCTTAATGTCAGAGCAGTACTTC